This TCR beta chain appears in the sequencing data of a study of T-cell reconstitution after alpha-beta-depleted transplantation in children. A remark on this clonotype: The antigen is not known.

The CDR3 spans 17 residues. V lost 1 base, J lost 0 bases, and 4 bases stayed unmatched. Per germline, CDR1 LGHNA and CDR2 YSLEER. Researchers prepared the TCRbeta library using unique molecular identifiers, the study reports. TCRdb reanalysed the PCR reads using MiXCR and keeps one entry per CDR3 protein. Of 450,000 to 550,000 distinct CDR3 sequences listed, about an eighth are singletons. Study-level results: Some patients showed high day-60 TCRbeta diversity, which derived from surviving recipient T cells and thymic progenitors.

The receptor was derived from a female patient between 2 and 10 years old who had a stem cell transplant for aplastic anemia, so the T cells may come from the graft donor. The chain carries TRBV4-3 and TRBJ1-4; 8 bases match TRBD1. This specimen consisted of PBMCs, mostly from graft donor cells, obtained 180 days after TCRalphabeta/CD19-depleted stem cell transplant. The CDR3, as DNA: TGCGCCAGCAGCCAAGGGGACAGGTTTGCAACTAATGAAAAACTGTTTTTT. Its protein is CASSQGDRFATNEKLFF.